This T cell receptor delta chain stems from a study of Vδ1+ human thymocytes. Study results and caveats: Thymic TRG and TRD repertoires appeared highly polyclonal. Unlike peripheral blood Vdelta1+ controls, thymic delta-chain sequences included around 21% Vdelta2 and few Vdelta3.

Sequences come from RNA converted to cDNA by reverse transcription. Pooled V-gene forward primers with one constant-region reverse primer generated the CDR3 amplicons by multiplex PCR. TCRdb called clones anew from the multiplex PCR reads with CATT. The sample includes around 24,000 delta-chain clones, roughly 29% of them seen just once. A note on this clone: Its matching antigen is unknown. Compared with germline, one end of the junction differs, possibly owing to a read error. Other DNA variants within this sample encode the same CDR3.

This CDR3 is 17 amino acids long. Germline V gives CDR1 TSWWSYY, CDR2 QGS. Alphabeta T cells were depleted, then CD3+ Vdelta1+ Vdelta2- thymocytes were FACS-sorted. This clonotype was sampled from a boy younger than two who had congenital heart surgery. The source material was Vdelta1+ gamma-delta thymocytes from the thymus. The subset here: FACS-sorted CD3+ TCRalphabeta- TCRVdelta1+ TCRVdelta2- thymocytes. The V call is TRDV1, the J call TRDJ1; D is unresolved. This CDR3 is CALSETVRPQYTDKHIF. DNA for the CDR3: TGTGCTCTTTCCGAGACCGTACGACCCCAGTACACCGATAAACACATCTTT.